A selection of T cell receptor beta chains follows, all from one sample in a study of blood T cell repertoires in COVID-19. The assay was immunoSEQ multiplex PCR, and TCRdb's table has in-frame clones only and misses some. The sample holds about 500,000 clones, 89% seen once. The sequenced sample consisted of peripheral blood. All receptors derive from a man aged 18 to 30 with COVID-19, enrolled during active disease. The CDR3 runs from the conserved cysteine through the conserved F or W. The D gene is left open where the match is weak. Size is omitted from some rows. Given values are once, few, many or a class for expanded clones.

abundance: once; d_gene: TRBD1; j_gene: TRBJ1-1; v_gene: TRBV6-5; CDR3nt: TGTGCCAGCAGTTACGGACAGGGGGTTACTGAAGCTTTCTTT; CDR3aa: CASSYGQGVTEAFF
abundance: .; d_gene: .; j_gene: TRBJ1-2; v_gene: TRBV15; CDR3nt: TGTGCCACCAGCAGAGATCCAGGGTCCTCCTATGGCTACACCTTC; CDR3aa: CATSRDPGSSYGYTF
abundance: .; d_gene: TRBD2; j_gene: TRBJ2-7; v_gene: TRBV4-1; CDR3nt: TGCGCCAGCAGCCAAGGCCTAGCGGGAGAACGCGAGCAGTACTTC; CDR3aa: CASSQGLAGEREQYF
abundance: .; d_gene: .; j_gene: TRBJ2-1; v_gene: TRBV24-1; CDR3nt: TGTGCCACCTCGGGCCTGGAGGGAATCTACAATGAGCAGTTCTTC; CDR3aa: CATSGLEGIYNEQFF
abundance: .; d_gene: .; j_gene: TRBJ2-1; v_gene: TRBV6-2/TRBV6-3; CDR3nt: TGTGCCAGCAGTTACGCGGGACCGCTCTACAATGAGCAGTTCTTC; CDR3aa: CASSYAGPLYNEQFF
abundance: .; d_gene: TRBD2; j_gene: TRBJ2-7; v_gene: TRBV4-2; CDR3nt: TGTGCCAGCAGCCAAGAGCTGGCGGGGGGCTCCTACGAGCAGTACTTC; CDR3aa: CASSQELAGGSYEQYF
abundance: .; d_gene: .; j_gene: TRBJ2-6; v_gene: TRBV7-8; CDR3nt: TGTGCCATCAAACGGGGTGGTGGGGCCAACGTCCTGACTTTC; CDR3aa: CAIKRGGGANVLTF
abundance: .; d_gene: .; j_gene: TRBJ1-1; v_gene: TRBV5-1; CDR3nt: TGCGCCAGCAGCTTGTCGCGCGGGAACACTGAAGCTTTCTTT; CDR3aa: CASSLSRGNTEAFF
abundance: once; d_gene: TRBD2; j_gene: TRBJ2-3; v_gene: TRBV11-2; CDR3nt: TGTGCCAGCAGCTTCGGACTAGCGGGTAGCACAGATACGCAGTATTTT; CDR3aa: CASSFGLAGSTDTQYF
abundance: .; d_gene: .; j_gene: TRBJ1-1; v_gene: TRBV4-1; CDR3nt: TGCGCCAGCAGCCCTGGGGCCTCGGGCGCTTTCTTT; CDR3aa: CASSPGASGAFF
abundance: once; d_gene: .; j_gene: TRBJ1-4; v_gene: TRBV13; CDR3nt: TGTGCCAGCAGCGAAACAGGGCGAGGGGAAAAACTGTTTTTT; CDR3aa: CASSETGRGEKLFF
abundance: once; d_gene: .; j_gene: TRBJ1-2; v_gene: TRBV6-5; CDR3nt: TGTGCCAGCAGTTCCACAGGGTACTATGGCTACACCTTC; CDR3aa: CASSSTGYYGYTF
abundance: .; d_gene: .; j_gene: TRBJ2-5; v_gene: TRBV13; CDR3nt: TGTGCCAGCAGCTTATCCGGTACCACGGTTCTATGGGAGACCCAGTACTTC; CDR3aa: CASSLSGTTVLWETQYF
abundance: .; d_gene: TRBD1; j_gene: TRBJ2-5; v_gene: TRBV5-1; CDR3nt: TGCGCCAGCAGTTTGCAGGGGGTAGGAGAGACCCAGTACTTC; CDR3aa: CASSLQGVGETQYF
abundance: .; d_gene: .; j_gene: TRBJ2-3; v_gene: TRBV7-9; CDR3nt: TGTGCCAGCAGCTTTTCCACAACAGATACGCAGTATTTT; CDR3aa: CASSFSTTDTQYF
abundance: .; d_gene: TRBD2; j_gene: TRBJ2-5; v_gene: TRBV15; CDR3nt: TGTGCCACCAGCAGAACCGGGACTAGCGGGAGTAGCCAGTACTTC; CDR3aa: CATSRTGTSGSSQYF
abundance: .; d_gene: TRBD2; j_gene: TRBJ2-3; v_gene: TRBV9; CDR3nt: TGTGCCAGCAGCGTAGGGACTAGCGGGTATAGCACAGATACGCAGTATTTT; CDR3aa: CASSVGTSGYSTDTQYF
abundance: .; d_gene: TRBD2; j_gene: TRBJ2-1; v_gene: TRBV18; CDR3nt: TGTGCCAGCTCACCAGAACCGGGACTAGCGGCCTACAATGAGCAGTTCTTC; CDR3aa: CASSPEPGLAAYNEQFF
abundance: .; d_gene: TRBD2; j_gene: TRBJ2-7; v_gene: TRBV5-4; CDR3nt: TGTGCCAGCAGCCCTTGGACTAGCGGGAGCGGGTCCGAGCAGTACTTC; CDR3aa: CASSPWTSGSGSEQYF
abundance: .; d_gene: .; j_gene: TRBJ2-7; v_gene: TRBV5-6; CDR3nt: TGTGCCAGCAGCCTAGGAACCTACGAGCAGTACTTC; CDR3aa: CASSLGTYEQYF
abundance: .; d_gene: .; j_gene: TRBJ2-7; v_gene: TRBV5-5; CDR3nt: TGTGCCAGCAGCTTGGGACAGAAGGGGACCTACGAGCAGTACTTC; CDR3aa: CASSLGQKGTYEQYF
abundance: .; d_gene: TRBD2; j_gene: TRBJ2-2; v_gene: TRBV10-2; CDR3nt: TGCGCCAGCAGTTTAGCGGGTGCGAACACCGGGGAGCTGTTTTTT; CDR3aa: CASSLAGANTGELFF
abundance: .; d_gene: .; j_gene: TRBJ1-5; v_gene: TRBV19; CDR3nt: TGTGCCAGTAGTATACCGGGAGGAAGAAGCAATCAGCCCCAGCATTTT; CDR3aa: CASSIPGGRSNQPQHF
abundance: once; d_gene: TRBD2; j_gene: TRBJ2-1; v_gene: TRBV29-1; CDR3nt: TGCAGCGTTGTGGGACTAGCGCCCTCCTACAATGAGCAGTTCTTC; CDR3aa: CSVVGLAPSYNEQFF
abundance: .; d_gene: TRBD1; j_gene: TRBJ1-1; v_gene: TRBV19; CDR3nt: TGTGCCAGTAGTATAGGTGGGACAGTCGGTTTCTTT; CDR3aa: CASSIGGTVGFF
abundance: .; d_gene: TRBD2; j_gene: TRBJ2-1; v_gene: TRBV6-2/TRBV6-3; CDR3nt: TGTGCCAGCAGTTTTCTAGCGGGGGACACTGAGCAGTTCTTC; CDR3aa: CASSFLAGDTEQFF
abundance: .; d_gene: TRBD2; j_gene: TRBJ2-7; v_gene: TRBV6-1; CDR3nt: TGTGCCAGCAGTGAAGCGCCGTTAGCGGGGACCTACGAGCAGTACTTC; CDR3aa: CASSEAPLAGTYEQYF
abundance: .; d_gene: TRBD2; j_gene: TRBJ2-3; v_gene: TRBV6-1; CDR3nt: TGTGCCAGCAGTGAAGAGAAAACTAGCGGGGGGGCCAGGACGCAGTATTTT; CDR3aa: CASSEEKTSGGARTQYF
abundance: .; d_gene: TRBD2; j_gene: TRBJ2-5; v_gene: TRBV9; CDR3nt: TGTGCCAGCAGCCCCCGGACTAGCGGGAGGGCCGTTGAGACCCAGTACTTC; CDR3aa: CASSPRTSGRAVETQYF
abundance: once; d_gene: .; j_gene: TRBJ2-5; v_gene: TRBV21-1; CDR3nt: TGTGCCAGCAGCAAAGATGGGAGGGAGACCCAGTACTTC; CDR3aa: CASSKDGRETQYF
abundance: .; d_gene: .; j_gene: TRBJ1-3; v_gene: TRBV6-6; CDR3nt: TGTGCCAGCAGTCGCTCGCAGGGGATGTACTCTGGAAACACCATATATTTT; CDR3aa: CASSRSQGMYSGNTIYF
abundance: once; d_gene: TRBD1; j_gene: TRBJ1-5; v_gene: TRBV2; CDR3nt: TGTGCCAGCAGTGAAGCTGGGACAGGGTTTAGCAATCAGCCCCAGCATTTT; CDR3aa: CASSEAGTGFSNQPQHF
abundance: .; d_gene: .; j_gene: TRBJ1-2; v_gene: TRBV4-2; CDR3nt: TGTGCCAGCAGCCAAGCTCCCCAGGGATATGGCTACACCTTC; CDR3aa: CASSQAPQGYGYTF
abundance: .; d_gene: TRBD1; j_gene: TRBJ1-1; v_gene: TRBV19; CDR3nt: TGTGCCAGTAGTATGCGGACAGGGGGATACACTGAAGCTTTCTTT; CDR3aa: CASSMRTGGYTEAFF
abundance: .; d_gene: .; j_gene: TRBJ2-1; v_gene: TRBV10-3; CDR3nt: TGTGCCATCAGGGGGGAGGAGGCCACCTCCTACAATGAGCAGTTCTTC; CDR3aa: CAIRGEEATSYNEQFF
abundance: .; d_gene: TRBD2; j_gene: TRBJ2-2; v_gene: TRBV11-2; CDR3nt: TGTGCCAGCAGCTTAGTATCTACTAGCGTCGCTGGCACCGGGGAGCTGTTTTTT; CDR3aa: CASSLVSTSVAGTGELFF
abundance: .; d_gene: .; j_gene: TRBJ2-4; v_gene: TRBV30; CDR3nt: TGTGCCTGGAGTTACCCTCCGGGGGACATTCAGTACTTC; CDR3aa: CAWSYPPGDIQYF
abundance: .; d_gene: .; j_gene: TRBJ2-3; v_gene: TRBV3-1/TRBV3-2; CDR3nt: TGTGCCAGCAGCCAAGATCTGGAGAGGGACACAGATACGCAGTATTTT; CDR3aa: CASSQDLERDTDTQYF
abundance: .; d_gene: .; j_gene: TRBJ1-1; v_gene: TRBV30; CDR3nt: TGTGCCTGGAGTAGGCCCGGAAGAGTCGGGGGCACTGAAGCTTTCTTT; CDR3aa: CAWSRPGRVGGTEAFF
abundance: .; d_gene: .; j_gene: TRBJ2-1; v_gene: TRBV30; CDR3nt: TGTGTAGCTACAAGCTCCTACAATGAGCAGTTCTTC; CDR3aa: CVATSSYNEQFF
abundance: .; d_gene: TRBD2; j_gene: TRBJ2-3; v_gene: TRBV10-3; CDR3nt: TGTGCCACCAAACTAGCGGGGGGGCAAGATACGCAGTATTTT; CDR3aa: CATKLAGGQDTQYF
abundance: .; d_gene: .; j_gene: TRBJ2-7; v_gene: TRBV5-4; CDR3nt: TGTGCCAGCAGCTTCCAGGGTGGTCTACGCGAGCAGTACTTC; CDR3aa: CASSFQGGLREQYF
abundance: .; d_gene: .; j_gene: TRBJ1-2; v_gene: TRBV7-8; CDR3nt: TGTGCCAGCACCCCAGGGCCGCGGGGGGGCTATGGCTACACCTTC; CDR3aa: CASTPGPRGGYGYTF
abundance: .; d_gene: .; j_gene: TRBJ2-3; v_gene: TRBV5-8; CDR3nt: TGTGCCACCGCAGGGAGGACAGATACGCAGTATTTT; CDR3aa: CATAGRTDTQYF
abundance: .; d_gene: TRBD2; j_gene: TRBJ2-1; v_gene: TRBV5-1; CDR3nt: TGCGCCAGCAGGGGGGGACTAGCGGGAGAGGAGCAGTTCTTC; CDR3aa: CASRGGLAGEEQFF
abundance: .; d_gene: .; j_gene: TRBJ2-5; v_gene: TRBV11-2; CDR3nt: TGTGCCAGCAGCTTAGACGTCATACATAAGACCCAGTACTTC; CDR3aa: CASSLDVIHKTQYF
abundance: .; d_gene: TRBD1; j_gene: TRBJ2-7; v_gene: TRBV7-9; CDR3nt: TGTGCCAGCAGCCACCGGGACAGGTACTACGAGCAGTACTTC; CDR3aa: CASSHRDRYYEQYF
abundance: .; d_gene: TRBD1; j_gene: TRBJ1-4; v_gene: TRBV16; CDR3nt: TGTGCCAGCAGCCACCAACAGGGGCTCGATGAAAAACTGTTTTTT; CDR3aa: CASSHQQGLDEKLFF
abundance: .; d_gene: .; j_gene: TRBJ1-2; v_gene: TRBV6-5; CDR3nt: TGTGCCAGCAGTCCCGGTGGTGGCTATGGCTACACCTTC; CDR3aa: CASSPGGGYGYTF